This T cell receptor (beta chain) was recorded in a study of blood T cell repertoires in COVID-19. Study as a whole: Sources were T cells, B-cell-depleted T cells, or PBMCs; the material itself was cDNA or gDNA.

This CDR3 has 14 amino acids. V lost 1 base, J lost 3 bases, and 10 bases lay in between. Germline loops: CDR1 LNHDA, CDR2 SQIVND (reference sequence). Per the original methods: How many nucleated cells were present was estimated from reference gene primer amplification. Profiled with immunoSEQ multiplex PCR; TCRdb holds only in-frame clones, not every one. Clone size and the V and J calls come from that table; the DNA yielded D and trimming. The sample has 250,000 or so clones; around 84% are singletons. This TCR came from a woman in her forties who had recovered from COVID-19. This chain uses TRBV19 with TRBJ2-7, with TRBD1 as a possible D gene (6 bases). The specimen was peripheral blood. Here the CDR3 reads CASSIVLDSYEQYF. CDR3 coding DNA: TGTGCCAGTAGTATAGTTCTGGACAGCTACGAGCAGTACTTC.